This T cell receptor beta chain was retrieved from a study of CD8+CD57+ T cells in acquired aplastic anemia. Study summary: DNA per sorted CD4+ or CD8+ sample ranged about 0.19 to 30 ug, averaging roughly 3.2 ug. Broader study findings: Twenty-nine CD8+ CDR3 sequences were shared between patients and controls.

In its sample, this clonotype was seen a few times. The antigen remains unidentified. An expansion of CD8+CD57+ cells by flow cytometry had been shown in patients chosen for sequencing. Among the patients, all had severe acquired aplastic anemia. Patients were therapy-naive when their blood was sampled. Researchers used genomic DNA as the template to profile TCR beta VDJ and CDR3. Each CDR3 protein is one row after TCRdb ran MiXCR on the reads. The sample has roughly 170,000 distinct CDR3 sequences, almost 50% seen once. The CDR3 length is 13 residues. CDR1 is SNHLY, CDR2 FYNNEI, per germline. Between the trimmed V and J ends, which lost 6 bases and 9 bases, there was a span of 15 bases.

V usage is TRBV2 and J usage is TRBJ1-5; no definite D call. The clonotype originates from a human donor with aplastic anemia. Sequencing was done on a sample of sorted CD4+, CD8+, or CD8+CD57+ T cells (not recorded which) from PBMCs. The CDR3 coding sequence is TGTGCCAGCAGCGTGGGGAGGTCAGGGCCCCAGCATTTT. Translating it yields CASSVGRSGPQHF.